One and the same sample provided the 26 T cell receptor beta chains below, sequenced in a study of response to subunit inactivated influenza vaccine (dated 2018 in TCRdb). To prepare the library, RT-PCR was applied. Sequencing instrument: Illumina HiSeq 2500. The public reads were reanalyzed by TCRdb: fastp trimming at Q25, MiXCR alignment, in-frame beta chains only. For every CDR3 protein sequence, its rows merge into one entry that carries the most common genes and DNA. The sample yields 400,000 to 650,000 distinct CDR3 sequences; under 8.5% were counted once. Less than 15% of the sample lies in the top ten. The sample was PBMCs from blood, taken less than 30 months after vaccination. The receptor source for this set is a man aged 45 to 70 who received an inactivated influenza vaccine. Donor details come from another sample of the same person, matched by shared clones.

This clonotype was detected ten times or more. V gene TRBV5-5 combines with J gene TRBJ2-3, with a tentative D call TRBD2 (5 bases). V gave up 6 bases and J gave up 8 bases, with 13 bases separating them. Germline CDR1 and CDR2: SGHKS and YYEKEE (reference sequence). CDR3 length equals 12 residues. Here the CDR3 DNA reads TGTGCCAGCAAGGCCGATGCGGGTACGCAGTATTTT. Encoded protein: CASKADAGTQYF. Together with reference TRBV5-5 and TRBJ2-3, the CDR3 gives the full variable domain: DAGVTQSPTHLIKTRGQQVTLRCSPISGHKSVSWYQQVLGQGPQFIFQYYEKEERGRGNFPDRFSARQFPNYSSELNVNALLLGDSALYLCASKADAGTQYFGPGTRLTVL.

This clonotype was recorded a few times. V is TRBV20-1 and J is TRBJ2-5, with D possibly TRBD1 on 6 matching bases. The CDR3 length is 15 residues. Trimming stripped 5 bases from V and 1 base from J, with 17 bases between. Germline CDR1 and CDR2: DFQATT and SNEGSKA (reference sequence). In DNA, the CDR3 is TGCAGTGCTGGCGACAGGTATAGATTCCAAGAGACCCAGTACTTC. Encoded protein: CSAGDRYRFQETQYF.

V gene TRBV6-1 combines with J gene TRBJ1-1; D perhaps matches TRBD1 (6 bases). V was clipped by 9 bases and J by 1 base, with 12 bases between them. From germline, CDR1 is MNHNS and CDR2 SASEGT. CDR3 size: 13 residues. The CDR3 region has the DNA TGTGCCAGTCTCCCAGGGGAGAACACTGAAGCTTTCTTT. This translates into CASLPGENTEAFF.

V usage is TRBV30 and J usage is TRBJ2-2; 7 nucleotides match TRBD2. V shed 0 bases and J 8 bases; nucleotides not matched to a gene: 6. The CDR3 is 14 residues long. The germline gives CDR1 GTSNPN, CDR2 SVGIG (reference sequence). For the CDR3, the DNA is TGTGCCTGGAGTGTATCGCGGGGGAGGGGGGAGCTGTTTTTT. It encodes CAWSVSRGRGELFF.

This clonotype was counted only a few times. The rearrangement links TRBV20-1 to TRBJ2-2; TRBD2 aligns across 13 bases. This CDR3 comprises 17 residues. J lost 6 bases, V lost 1 base, and 8 bases had no gene match. Germline V lookup: CDR1 DFQATT, CDR2 SNEGSKA (reference sequence). CDR3 DNA: TGCAGTGCTAGAGGGCCTCTGGGACTAGCGGGACCCGGGGAGCTGTTTTTT. The encoded protein is CSARGPLGLAGPGELFF.

At least ten counts were recorded for this clonotype. The V gene is TRBV28, the J gene TRBJ2-7; 9 bases fit TRBD2. The J segment lost 2 bases and the V segment lost 6 bases, leaving 5 bases of the junction unmatched. CDR1 and CDR2 from the germline V gene are MDHEN and SYDVKM. This CDR3 comprises 14 residues. This CDR3 is CASRSSGRAYEQYF. CDR3 bases: TGTGCCAGCAGGAGTAGCGGGAGAGCCTACGAGCAGTACTTC.

There are a few counts of this clonotype. The V and J genes are TRBV20-1 and TRBJ2-1, with 9 positions matching TRBD2. The ends lost 5 bases at V and 0 bases at J; junction bases unmatched: 5. CDR3 length: 15 amino acids. Germline values: CDR1 DFQATT, CDR2 SNEGSKA (reference sequence). The CDR3 reads CSAWGLADSYNEQFF. DNA for the CDR3: TGCAGTGCTTGGGGACTAGCTGACTCCTACAATGAGCAGTTCTTC.

V is TRBV12-3 or TRBV12-4 and J is TRBJ2-7; possibly TRBD2 for D (7 bases). V was shortened by 6 bases and J by 6 bases, with 9 bases between the two germline ends. This CDR3 is built from 11 residues. The chain's CDR3 is CASRGGREQYF. CDR3 sequence (DNA): TGTGCCAGCAGGGGGGGGCGCGAGCAGTACTTC.

The chain employs TRBV20-1 and TRBJ2-3; D is possibly TRBD2 (5 bases). The CDR3 runs 14 residues. Trimming took off 3 bases at V and 2 bases at J, with 12 bases between the two ends. CDR1 and CDR2 from the germline V gene are DFQATT and SNEGSKA (reference sequence). The CDR3 nucleotides are TGCAGTGCTAGTGGGGAGCTAAACACAGATACGCAGTATTTT. It specifies CSASGELNTDTQYF.

The chain carries TRBV3-1 and TRBJ1-5; D unresolved. Germline loops: CDR1 LGHDT, CDR2 YNNKEL (reference sequence). This CDR3 is built from 13 residues. Trimming pared 0 bases from V and 7 bases from J, leaving 7 bases between. The DNA of the CDR3 is TGTGCCAGCAGCCAAGAGTCTGACCAGCCCCAGCATTTT. This sequence encodes CASSQESDQPQHF.

This clonotype turned up a few times. This chain uses TRBV4-3 with TRBJ1-2; the match to TRBD1 covers 9 bases. CDR3 size: 14 residues. From germline, CDR1 is LGHNA and CDR2 YSLEER. V was clipped by 3 bases and J by 4 bases; unmatched bases: 3. The CDR3 sequence: CASSQMTGGYGYTF. Written as DNA, the CDR3 is TGCGCCAGCAGCCAGATGACAGGGGGCTATGGCTACACCTTC.

This clonotype was picked up many times. V usage is TRBV29-1 and J usage is TRBJ2-4, with TRBD2 as a possible D gene (5 bases). The CDR3 sequence is 11 residues long. Between the trimmed V and J ends, which lost 5 bases and 6 bases, there was a span of 8 bases. Germline CDR1 reads SQVTM; CDR2 reads ANQGSEA. Written as DNA, the CDR3 is TGCAGCGTTCTACGGGGAAACATTCAGTACTTC. Its translation is CSVLRGNIQYF.

This clonotype has a handful of counts. V is TRBV9 and J is TRBJ2-7; 8 bases agree with TRBD2. Germline CDR1 SGDLS, CDR2 YYNGEE. After removal of 7 bases from V and 2 bases from J, the junction contained 5 bases not matched to a gene. CDR3 size: 13 residues. The CDR3 DNA reads TGTGCCAGCGGCATCGGGGGGGCCTACGAGCAGTACTTC. Protein sequence: CASGIGGAYEQYF.

This clonotype was detected ten times or more. This sequence joins TRBV20-1 and TRBJ2-1, with D unresolved. Trimming pared 3 bases from V and 4 bases from J, leaving 10 bases between. The length of the CDR3 is 13 residues. Germline V gene data show CDR1 as DFQATT and CDR2 as SNEGSKA (reference sequence). CDR3 sequence reads: CSASKARYNEQFF. The CDR3 bases are TGCAGTGCTAGCAAAGCGAGATACAATGAGCAGTTCTTC.

Remarks on this clonotype: A read error is possible here, since a much larger clone lies one base away. The V and J genes are TRBV2 and TRBJ2-1, with 13 bases identical to TRBD2. The V gene's germline CDR1 is SNHLY and CDR2 FYNNEI. CDR3 length equals 16 residues. For the CDR3, the DNA is TGTGTCAGCAGTGAAGAGGGACTAGCGGGGACCAATGAGCAGTTCTTC. As protein: CVSSEEGLAGTNEQFF. The whole variable domain, filled in from reference TRBV2 and TRBJ2-1, reads EPEVTQTPSHQVTQMGQEVILRCVPISNHLYFYWYRQILGQKVEFLVSFYNNEISEKSEIFDDQFSVERPDGSNFTLKIRSTKLEDSAMYFCVSSEEGLAGTNEQFFGPGTRLTVL.

This chain connects TRBV4-1 to TRBJ2-5; the D is unclear. Trimming stripped 4 bases from V and 2 bases from J, with 14 bases between. The CDR3 consists of 15 residues. Germline CDR1 is MGHRA and CDR2 is YSYEKL. The CDR3 protein is CASSRIQYSQETQYF. The DNA for the CDR3 is TGCGCCAGCAGCCGTATACAGTACTCACAAGAGACCCAGTACTTC.

This clonotype was picked up many times. This chain uses TRBV7-9 with TRBJ1-1, with 7 bases lining up with TRBD1. The CDR3 length is 14 residues. Germline trimming cut 1 base from V and 6 bases from J; bases unmatched to any gene: 5. The germline gives CDR1 SEHNR, CDR2 FQNEAQ (reference sequence). CDR3 sequence: CASSLETGSAEAFF. The DNA for the CDR3 is TGTGCCAGCAGCTTAGAGACAGGGTCCGCTGAAGCTTTCTTT.

The gene calls are TRBV18 and TRBJ2-1; D possibly matches TRBD1 or TRBD2 (5 bases each). Looked up from germline, CDR1 is KGHSH and CDR2 is LQKENI. This CDR3 comprises 14 residues. V lost 6 bases to trimming and J lost 3 bases, with 12 bases between them. The CDR3 sequence: CASSGDRNYNEQFF. The CDR3 DNA sequence: TGTGCCAGCTCCGGGGACCGGAACTACAATGAGCAGTTCTTC. The full variable domain, in which reference TRBV18 and TRBJ2-1 provide the parts outside the CDR3, is NAGVMQNPRHLVRRRGQEARLRCSPMKGHSHVYWYRQLPEEGLKFMVYLQKENIIDESGMPKERFSAEFPKEGPSILRIQQVVRGDSAAYFCASSGDRNYNEQFFGPGTRLTVL.

The chain has TRBV20-1 and TRBJ1-6; no clear D. Germline V gene sequence: CDR1 DFQATT, CDR2 SNEGSKA (reference sequence). This CDR3 contains 14 residues. Trimming took off 3 bases at V and 7 bases at J, with 13 bases between the two ends. DNA of the CDR3: TGCAGTGCTAGCACCGGTCCGGCGAATTCACCCCTCCACTTT. This gives the protein CSASTGPANSPLHF.

This clonotype has ten or more counts. The junction does not match germline at one end; this may be a read error. The V gene is TRBV20-1, the J gene TRBJ2-2, with 9 bases lining up with TRBD2. This CDR3 is built from 16 residues. Germline V CDR1 and CDR2: DFQATT, SNEGSKA (reference sequence). Written as DNA, the CDR3 is TGCAGTGCGAGAGCAGCTGTAGCGGGAGCGGGCGGGGAGCTGTTTTTT. Translating it yields CSARAAVAGAGGELFF.

This clonotype has just a few counts. The chain employs TRBV24-1 and TRBJ2-1; 10 bases are shared with TRBD2. The CDR3 runs 17 residues. J was trimmed by 6 bases and V by 4 bases; bases with no gene match: 11. Germline CDR1 and CDR2: KGHDR and SFDVKD. The CDR3 sequence: CATSDPNIAGGGNEQFF. The DNA for the CDR3 is TGTGCCACCAGTGACCCCAATATAGCGGGAGGAGGCAATGAGCAGTTCTTC.

A few counts support this clonotype. V gene TRBV9 combines with J gene TRBJ1-2; a weak D match, TRBD1 (5 bases). There are 14 residues in the CDR3. Germline CDR1 reads SGDLS; CDR2 reads YYNGEE. V was cut by 3 bases and J by 5 bases, with 14 bases left in between. CDR3: CASSGSGTQYGYTF. In nucleotides, the CDR3 is TGTGCCAGCAGCGGATCCGGGACTCAGTATGGCTACACCTTC. Full variable domain (outside the CDR3, taken from reference TRBV9 and TRBJ1-2): DSGVTQTPKHLITATGQRVTLRCSPRSGDLSVYWYQQSLDQGLQFLIQYYNGEERAKGNILERFSAQQFPDLHSELNLSSLELGDSALYFCASSGSGTQYGYTFGSGTRLTVV.

V usage is TRBV20-1 and J usage is TRBJ2-7; a possible D gene is TRBD2 (6 bases). CDR1 and CDR2 (germline): DFQATT, SNEGSKA (reference sequence). The CDR3 totals 10 residues. Trimming took 3 bases from V and 6 from J, leaving 6 bases between them. The CDR3, as DNA: TGCAGTGCTAGGCGGGGCGAGCAGTACTTC. Its protein product is CSARRGEQYF.

This clonotype was observed at least ten times. The CDR3 DNA reads as TGTGCCAGCAGCCAGGTGGCGGGAGGGTACCTTGATACGCAGTATTTT. Protein product: CASSQVAGGYLDTQYF. V and J are TRBV3-1 and TRBJ2-3; 9 bases fit TRBD2. In germline, CDR1 is LGHDT, CDR2 YNNKEL (reference sequence). This CDR3 spans 16 amino acids. V dropped 3 bases and J dropped 6; count of bases not matched to a gene: 10.

The J gene is TRBJ2-5, the V gene TRBV5-6, with 9 bases that match TRBD2. There are 17 residues in the CDR3. The junction had 14 bases not matched to a gene; V was cut back by 2 bases and J by 6 bases. Per germline, CDR1 SGHDT and CDR2 YYEEEE. CDR3: CASSFRDSGRRPQTQYF. For the CDR3, the DNA is TGTGCCAGCAGCTTCCGAGACAGCGGGAGGCGTCCGCAGACCCAGTACTTC.

This clonotype was recorded a few times. The rearrangement uses TRBV14 and TRBJ2-3; possibly TRBD1 for D (5 bases). Germline-derived CDR1 and CDR2 are SGHDN and FVKESK. Trimming removed 0 bases at V and 0 bases at J, with 10 bases between. The CDR3 length is 16 residues. The CDR3 nucleotides are TGTGCCAGCAGCCAAGATGCAGGGTTGAGCACAGATACGCAGTATTTT. The encoded protein is CASSQDAGLSTDTQYF.